The present entry profiles one T cell receptor beta chain with its context. Antigen: not known. The sample originates from a study of cytomegalovirus exposure and HLA in healthy donors. The wider study: Among several hundred genotyped donors, roughly 80% fell in the Caucasian-associated ancestry cluster. Study-level points and caveats: Prior analysis indicated that the majority of TCR beta V segments exhibited productivity approximately 87% or approximately 30% of the time. The authors listed some 160 TCR beta chains as cytomegalovirus-associated.

Both 60 Vbeta primers and 13 Jbeta primers went into the PCR. TCRdb's copy holds only in-frame clones and misses some; the assay was immunoSEQ multiplex PCR. The table records approximately 120,000 clones, over 75% of them present only once. CDR1 GTSNPN and CDR2 SVGIG come from the germline V gene (reference sequence). V was pared by 7 bases and J by 9 bases, with 13 bases between. The length of the CDR3 is 11 residues. The TCR originated in a man aged 50-59 years in good health and CMV-seronegative. Sequencing was carried out using PBMCs. The chain joins TRBV30 to TRBJ2-1, with D maybe TRBD1 (6 bases). The CDR3 protein is CALQGGLEQFF. In nucleotides, the CDR3 is TGTGCCTTACAGGGCGGACTTGAGCAGTTCTTC.